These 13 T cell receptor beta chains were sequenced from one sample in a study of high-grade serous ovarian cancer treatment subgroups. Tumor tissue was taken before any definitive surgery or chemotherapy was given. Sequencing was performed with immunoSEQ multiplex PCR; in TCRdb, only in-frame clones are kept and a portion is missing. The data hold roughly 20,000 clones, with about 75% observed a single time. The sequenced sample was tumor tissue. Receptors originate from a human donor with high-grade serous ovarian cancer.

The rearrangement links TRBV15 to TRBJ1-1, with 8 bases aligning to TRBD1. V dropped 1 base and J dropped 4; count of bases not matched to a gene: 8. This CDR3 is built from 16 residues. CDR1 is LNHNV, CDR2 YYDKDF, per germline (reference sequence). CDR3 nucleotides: TGTGCCACCAGCAGAGGCCAGGACAGGGTCGGCACTGAAGCTTTCTTT. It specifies CATSRGQDRVGTEAFF.

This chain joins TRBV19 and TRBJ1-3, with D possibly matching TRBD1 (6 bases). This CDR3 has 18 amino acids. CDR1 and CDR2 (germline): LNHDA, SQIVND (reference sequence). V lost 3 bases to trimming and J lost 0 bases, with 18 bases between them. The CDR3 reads CASSILGGGKDSGNTIYF. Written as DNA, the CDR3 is TGTGCCAGTAGTATTCTGGGGGGGGGCAAAGACTCTGGAAACACCATATATTTT.

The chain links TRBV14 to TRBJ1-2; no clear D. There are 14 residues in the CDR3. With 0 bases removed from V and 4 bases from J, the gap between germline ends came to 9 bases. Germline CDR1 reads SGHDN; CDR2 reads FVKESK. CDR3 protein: CASSQESMGYGYTF. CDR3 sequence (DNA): TGTGCCAGCAGCCAAGAAAGCATGGGCTATGGCTACACCTTC.

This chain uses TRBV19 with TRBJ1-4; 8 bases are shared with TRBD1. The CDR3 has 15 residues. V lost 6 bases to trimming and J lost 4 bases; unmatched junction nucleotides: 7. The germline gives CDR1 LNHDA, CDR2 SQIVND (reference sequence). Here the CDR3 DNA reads TGTGCCAGTAGACCCACAGGGGGGTATAATGAAAAACTGTTTTTT. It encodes CASRPTGGYNEKLFF.

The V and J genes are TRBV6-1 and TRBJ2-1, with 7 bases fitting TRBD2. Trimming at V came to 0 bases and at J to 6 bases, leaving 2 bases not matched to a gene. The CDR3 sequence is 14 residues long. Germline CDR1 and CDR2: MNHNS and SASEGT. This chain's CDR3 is CASSEAGGSNEQFF. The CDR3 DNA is TGTGCCAGCAGTGAAGCGGGGGGGAGCAATGAGCAGTTCTTC.

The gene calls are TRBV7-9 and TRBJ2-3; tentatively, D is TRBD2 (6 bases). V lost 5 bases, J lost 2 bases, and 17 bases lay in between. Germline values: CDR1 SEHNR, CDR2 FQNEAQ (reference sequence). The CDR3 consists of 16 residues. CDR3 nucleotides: TGTGCCAGCAGCGACCTCAGTAGCGGTTACACAGATACGCAGTATTTT. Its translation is CASSDLSSGYTDTQYF.

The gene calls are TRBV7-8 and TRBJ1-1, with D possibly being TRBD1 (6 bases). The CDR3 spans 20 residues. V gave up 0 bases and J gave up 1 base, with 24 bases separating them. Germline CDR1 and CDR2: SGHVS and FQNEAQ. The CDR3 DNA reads TGTGCCAGCAGCTTAGCTTATCTAGCTGTTTTAGACAGGACGAACACTGAAGCTTTCTTT. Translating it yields CASSLAYLAVLDRTNTEAFF.

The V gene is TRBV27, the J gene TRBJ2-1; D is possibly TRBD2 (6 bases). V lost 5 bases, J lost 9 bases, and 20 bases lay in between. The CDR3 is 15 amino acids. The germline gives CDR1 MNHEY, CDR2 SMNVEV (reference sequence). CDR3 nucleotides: TGTGCCAGCAGTCCCGGAGCGGGCGGGTCCCTTGAGCAGTTCTTC. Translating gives CASSPGAGGSLEQFF.

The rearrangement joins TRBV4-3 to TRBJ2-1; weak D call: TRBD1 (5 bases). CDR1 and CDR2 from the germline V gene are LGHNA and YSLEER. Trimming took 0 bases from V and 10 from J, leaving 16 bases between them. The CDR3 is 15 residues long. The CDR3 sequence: CASSQDDRRLGEQFF. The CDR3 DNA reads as TGCGCCAGCAGCCAAGATGACAGACGGTTAGGAGAGCAGTTCTTC.

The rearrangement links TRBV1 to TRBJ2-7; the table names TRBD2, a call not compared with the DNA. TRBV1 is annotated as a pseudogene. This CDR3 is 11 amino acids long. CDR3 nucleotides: TGCACCAGCAGCCACTTCTACGAGCAGTACTTC. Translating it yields CTSSHFYEQYF.

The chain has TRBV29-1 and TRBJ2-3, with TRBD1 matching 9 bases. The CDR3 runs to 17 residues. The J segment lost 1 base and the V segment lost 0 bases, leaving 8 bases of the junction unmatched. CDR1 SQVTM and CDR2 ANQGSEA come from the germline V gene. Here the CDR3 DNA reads TGCAGCGTTGAAGATTGGGGTCGGACAGGGGGCACAGATACGCAGTATTTT. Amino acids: CSVEDWGRTGGTDTQYF.

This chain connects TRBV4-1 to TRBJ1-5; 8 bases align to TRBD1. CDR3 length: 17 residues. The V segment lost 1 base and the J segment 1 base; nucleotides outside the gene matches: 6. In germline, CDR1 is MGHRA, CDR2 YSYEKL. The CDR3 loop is CASSQGGRGPSNQPQHF. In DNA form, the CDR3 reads TGCGCCAGCAGCCAAGGTGGCAGGGGGCCCAGCAATCAGCCCCAGCATTTT.

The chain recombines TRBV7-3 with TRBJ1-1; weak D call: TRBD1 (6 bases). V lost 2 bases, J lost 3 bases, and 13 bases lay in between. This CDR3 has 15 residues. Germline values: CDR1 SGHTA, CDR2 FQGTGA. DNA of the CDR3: TGTGCCAGCAGCTTAGACGGCAGGGGATACACTGAAGCTTTCTTT. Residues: CASSLDGRGYTEAFF.